The clone carrying this T cell receptor beta chain was counted once. The antigen is unknown. This CDR3 is 14 amino acids long. The V and J ends lost 7 bases and 3 bases respectively, with 13 bases between them. Germline lookup yields CDR1 LNHDA and CDR2 SQIVND (reference sequence). The sample originates from a study of cytomegalovirus exposure and HLA in healthy donors. Study-wide results and limits: TRBV6-2, TRBV6-3 and some other V segments were unresolvable in 87-base-pair reads.

The PCR used 60 Vbeta and 13 Jbeta primers. Data came from immunoSEQ multiplex PCR; TCRdb stores just in-frame clones and leaves some out. The sample lists approximately 180,000 clones, 75% occurring once. The TCR originated in a male donor in good health and CMV-seronegative. Sequenced input: PBMCs. This sequence joins TRBV19 and TRBJ2-1, with a weak D call TRBD2 (5 bases). The CDR3 DNA is TGTGCCAGTAACCCGGACTCGGTCTACAATGAGCAGTTCTTC. This translates into CASNPDSVYNEQFF.